Presented here are 18 T cell receptor beta chains from one specimen sequenced in a study of technical replicates of blood from several donors. TCRdb's table, derived via immunoSEQ multiplex PCR, lists solely in-frame clones and lacks some. The sample shows roughly 79,000 clones, just under 95% of them seen only once. The material sequenced was T cells isolated from PBMCs. These receptor sequences come from a human donor in good health.

The J gene is TRBJ1-4, the V gene TRBV4-2, with 12 bases aligning to TRBD1. The CDR3 is made up of 18 amino acids. Trimming took 2 bases from V and 3 from J; bases not matched to a gene: 7. CDR1 and CDR2 (germline): LGHNA, YNFKEQ. CDR3 protein: CASSQFGTGGPANEKLFF. CDR3 nucleotide sequence: TGTGCCAGCAGCCAATTCGGGACAGGGGGCCCAGCTAATGAAAAACTGTTTTTT.

This chain connects TRBV5-6 to TRBJ1-4, with TRBD1 as a possible D gene (5 bases). The germline V and J ends were trimmed by 7 bases and 0 bases, with 10 bases remaining between them. CDR1 and CDR2 from the germline V gene are SGHDT and YYEEEE. This CDR3 is 14 amino acids long. The CDR3, as DNA: TGTGCCAGCGCCGGGACTGCAACTAATGAAAAACTGTTTTTT. This gives the protein CASAGTATNEKLFF.

This clone was counted a single time. The rearrangement uses TRBV6-5 and TRBJ2-5; 10 nucleotides match TRBD2. The CDR3 is 14 residues long. Germline V gene sequence: CDR1 MNHEY, CDR2 SVGAGI. The V segment lost 5 bases and the J segment 5 bases; nucleotides outside the gene matches: 5. This CDR3 is CASSKPGLAETQYF. As DNA, the CDR3 is TGTGCCAGCAGTAAACCGGGACTAGCGGAGACCCAGTACTTC.

This sequence joins TRBV5-6 and TRBJ2-5, with TRBD2 matching 9 bases. V gave up 3 bases and J gave up 4 bases; unmatched junction bases: 1. This CDR3 is built from 13 residues. Germline CDR1 is SGHDT and CDR2 is YYEEEE. DNA for the CDR3: TGTGCCAGCAGCTCAGCGGGAGGAGAGACCCAGTACTTC. Its translation is CASSSAGGETQYF. Combining the CDR3 with reference TRBV5-6 and TRBJ2-5 gives the whole variable domain DAGVTQSPTHLIKTRGQQVTLRCSPKSGHDTVSWYQQALGQGPQFIFQYYEEEERQRGNFPDRFSGHQFPNYSSELNVNALLLGDSALYLCASSSAGGETQYFGPGTRLLVL.

The chain combines TRBV19 with TRBJ2-7; D is possibly TRBD2 (6 bases). CDR1 and CDR2 from the germline V gene are LNHDA and SQIVND (reference sequence). Trimming took off 5 bases at V and 0 bases at J, with 20 bases between the two ends. CDR3 length: 17 amino acids. The CDR3 nucleotides read TGTGCCAGTAGTCCTAGATCCGGGACTGGGGACTCCTACGAGCAGTACTTC. Translation: CASSPRSGTGDSYEQYF.

V is TRBV18 and J is TRBJ2-3; possible D gene TRBD2, 7 bases. The CDR3 sequence is 13 residues long. V was trimmed by 3 bases and J by 4 bases, leaving 8 bases between them. Germline V gives CDR1 KGHSH, CDR2 LQKENI. CDR3 region: CASSPGGPDTQYF. The CDR3 coding sequence is TGTGCCAGCTCACCGGGGGGGCCAGATACGCAGTATTTT.

The V call is TRBV11-2, the J call TRBJ1-1; D not certain. The V end was cut by 5 bases, the J end by 0 bases, with 13 bases between. This CDR3 has 15 amino acids. Germline CDR1 reads SGHAT; CDR2 reads FQNNGV. As DNA, the CDR3 is TGTGCCAGCAGCCTCGTAGCGAATATGAACACTGAAGCTTTCTTT. Residues: CASSLVANMNTEAFF.

In DNA form, the CDR3 reads TGTGCCAGCAGTTTAGGGACAAAATCAGAGACCCAGTACTTC. Translated: CASSLGTKSETQYF. The chain joins TRBV27 to TRBJ2-5; possible D gene TRBD1, 6 bases. Germline CDR1 MNHEY, CDR2 SMNVEV (reference sequence). Trimming shortened V by 2 bases and J by 4 bases, and 11 bases separated the two germline ends. The CDR3 has 14 residues.

This clone was seen a handful of times. The chain combines TRBV7-3 with TRBJ2-7, with 9 positions matching TRBD2. With V trimmed by 5 bases and J by 1 base, 3 bases remained unmatched. This CDR3 has 14 residues. CDR1 is SGHTA and CDR2 is FQGTGA in the germline V gene. CDR3 protein: CASSPSGKSYEQYF. The CDR3 bases are TGTGCCAGCAGCCCTAGCGGGAAATCCTACGAGCAGTACTTC.

This chain joins TRBV30 and TRBJ2-7; the D gene is possibly TRBD2 (5 bases). The ends were cut back, 3 bases at V and 2 bases at J, with 8 bases in the middle. This CDR3 is built from 12 residues. Germline V gives CDR1 GTSNPN, CDR2 SVGIG (reference sequence). CDR3 sequence reads: CAWSRDPYEQYF. The CDR3 nucleotides read TGTGCCTGGAGCCGGGATCCCTACGAGCAGTACTTC. Full variable domain (rest looked up from reference TRBV30 and TRBJ2-7): SQTIHQWPATLVQPVGSPLSLECTVEGTSNPNLYWYRQAAGRGLQLLFYSVGIGQISSEVPQNLSASRPQDRQFILSSKKLLLSDSGFYLCAWSRDPYEQYFGPGTRLTVT.

This clone is deemed medium-sized. The chain joins TRBV2 to TRBJ2-1, with D unresolved. This CDR3 region has 13 residues. Germline CDR1 reads SNHLY; CDR2 reads FYNNEI. Trimming shortened V by 4 bases and J by 1 base, and 5 bases separated the two germline ends. The CDR3 DNA is TGTGCCAGCAGTGTGACTTCCTACAATGAGCAGTTCTTC. Translation gives CASSVTSYNEQFF.

This chain links TRBV5-1 with TRBJ2-7, with D perhaps TRBD1 (5 bases). The CDR3 extends over 12 amino acids. Germline CDR1 is SGHRS and CDR2 is YFSETQ. The V gene lost 0 bases and the J gene lost 4 bases, with 5 bases spanning the gap. The CDR3, as DNA: TGCGCCAGCAGCTTGGAGGGGTACGAGCAGTACTTC. This sequence encodes CASSLEGYEQYF.

The chain recombines TRBV4-1 with TRBJ2-7; TRBD2 matches at 11 bases. J was trimmed by 5 bases and V by 2 bases; bases with no gene match: 5. The CDR3 is 15 residues long. Germline V CDR1 and CDR2: MGHRA, YSYEKL. The CDR3 region has the DNA TGCGCCAGCAGCCAAATAGCGGGAGGGTCGCACGAGCAGTACTTC. Protein product: CASSQIAGGSHEQYF.

J is TRBJ1-1 and V is TRBV7-8; weak D call: TRBD1 (6 bases). Germline V gives CDR1 SGHVS, CDR2 FQNEAQ. The CDR3 sequence is 17 residues long. V lost 5 bases and J lost 1, with 20 bases in between. CDR3 bases: TGTGCCAGCAGCACTACTACAGGGATCCGAGGGAACACTGAAGCTTTCTTT. It translates to CASSTTTGIRGNTEAFF.

The V and J genes are TRBV25-1 and TRBJ2-7, with D uncertain. The germline V gene encodes CDR1 MGHDK and CDR2 SYGVNS. The V and J ends lost 7 bases and 2 bases respectively, with 15 bases between them. This CDR3 region has 14 residues. Here the CDR3 reads CASTPEEYAYEQYF. The CDR3 DNA sequence: TGTGCCAGCACCCCCGAAGAGTATGCCTACGAGCAGTACTTC.

J is TRBJ1-2 and V is TRBV7-2; tentative D call: TRBD1 (6 bases). In germline, CDR1 is SGHTA, CDR2 FQGNSA. Trimming left V 3 bases short and J 6 bases short, with 8 bases between. The CDR3 contains 12 residues. CDR3 amino acids: CASSLAGDGYTF. CDR3 nucleotide sequence: TGTGCCAGCAGCTTGGCAGGGGATGGCTACACCTTC.

This clone was observed a single time. The chain employs TRBV7-2 and TRBJ2-3, with D possibly matching TRBD2 (5 bases). This CDR3 has 14 residues. Germline assignment: CDR1 SGHTA and CDR2 FQGNSA. Trimming left V 4 bases short and J 2 bases short, with 10 bases between. DNA of the CDR3: TGTGCCAGCAGCTCCCCTAGCCACACAGATACGCAGTATTTT. This codes for CASSSPSHTDTQYF.

V gene TRBV7-8 combines with J gene TRBJ2-5; no clear D. Germline V lookup: CDR1 SGHVS, CDR2 FQNEAQ. The length of the CDR3 is 12 residues. Deletions cut 1 base from V and 5 bases from J, with 5 bases between. The CDR3 reads CASSLVVETQYF. DNA of the CDR3: TGTGCCAGCAGCTTAGTAGTCGAGACCCAGTACTTC.